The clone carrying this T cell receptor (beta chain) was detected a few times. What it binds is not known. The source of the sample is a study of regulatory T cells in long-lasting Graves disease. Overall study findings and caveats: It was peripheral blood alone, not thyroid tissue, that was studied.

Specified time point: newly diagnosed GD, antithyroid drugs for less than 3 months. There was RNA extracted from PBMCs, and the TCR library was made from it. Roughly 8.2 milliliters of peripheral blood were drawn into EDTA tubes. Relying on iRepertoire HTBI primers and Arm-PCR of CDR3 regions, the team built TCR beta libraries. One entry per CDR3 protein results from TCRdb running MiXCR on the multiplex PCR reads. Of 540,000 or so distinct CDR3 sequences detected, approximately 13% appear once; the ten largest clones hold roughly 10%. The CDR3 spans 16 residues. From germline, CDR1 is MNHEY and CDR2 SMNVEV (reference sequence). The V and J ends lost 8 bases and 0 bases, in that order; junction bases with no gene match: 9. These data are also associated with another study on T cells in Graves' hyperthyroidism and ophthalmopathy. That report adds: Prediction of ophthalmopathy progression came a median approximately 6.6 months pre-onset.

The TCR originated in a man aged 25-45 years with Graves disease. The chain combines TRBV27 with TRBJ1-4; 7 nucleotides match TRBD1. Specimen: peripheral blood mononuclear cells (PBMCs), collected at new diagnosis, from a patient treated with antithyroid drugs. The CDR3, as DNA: TGTGCCAGCCGAACGCGCGACAGGGCAACTAATGAAAAACTGTTTTTT. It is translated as CASRTRDRATNEKLFF.